The entry that follows covers one T cell receptor (beta chain) sequence. Its antigen is still unknown. The sample is drawn from a study of CD8+CD57+ T cells in acquired aplastic anemia. Profiling of TCR beta VDJ combinations and CDR3 sequences used genomic DNA as template. TCRdb re-called the reads through MiXCR, storing one row per CDR3 protein. The sample holds 190,000 or so distinct CDR3 sequences, roughly 57% seen once. Overall study results and limits: Patients did not significantly differ from controls in CD8+ Simpson's diversity. Patients shared 25 to 35 CD8+ CDR3 sequences with controls.

This receptor was identified in a human donor in good health. The sample comprised sorted CD4+, CD8+, or CD8+CD57+ T cells (not recorded which) from PBMCs.

The CDR3 region is CASSLTVQLNTEAFF. CDR3 nucleotide sequence: TGTGCCAGCAGCTTAACGGTACAGCTGAACACTGAAGCTTTCTTT. This chain connects TRBV7-3 to TRBJ1-1; D unclear. CDR1 and CDR2 from the germline V gene are SGHTA and FQGTGA. The CDR3 loop spans 15 amino acids. The germline V and J ends were trimmed by 0 bases and 0 bases, with 8 bases remaining between them.